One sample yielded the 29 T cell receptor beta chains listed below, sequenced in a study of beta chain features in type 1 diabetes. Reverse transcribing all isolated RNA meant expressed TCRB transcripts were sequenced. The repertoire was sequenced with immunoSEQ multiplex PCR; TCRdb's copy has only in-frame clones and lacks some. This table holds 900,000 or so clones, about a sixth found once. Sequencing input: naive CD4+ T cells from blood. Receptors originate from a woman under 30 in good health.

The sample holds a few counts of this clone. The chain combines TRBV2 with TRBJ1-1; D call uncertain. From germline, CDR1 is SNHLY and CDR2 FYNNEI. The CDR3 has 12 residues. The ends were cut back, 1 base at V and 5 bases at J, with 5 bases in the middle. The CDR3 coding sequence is TGTGCCAGCAGTGAAGTACCGACTGAAGCTTTCTTT. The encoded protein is CASSEVPTEAFF.

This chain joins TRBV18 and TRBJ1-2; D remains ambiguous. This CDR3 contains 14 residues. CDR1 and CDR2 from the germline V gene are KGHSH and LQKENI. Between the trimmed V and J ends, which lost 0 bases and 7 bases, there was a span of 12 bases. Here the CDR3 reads CASSPPGAEGGYTF. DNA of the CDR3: TGTGCCAGCTCACCACCGGGTGCGGAGGGTGGCTACACCTTC.

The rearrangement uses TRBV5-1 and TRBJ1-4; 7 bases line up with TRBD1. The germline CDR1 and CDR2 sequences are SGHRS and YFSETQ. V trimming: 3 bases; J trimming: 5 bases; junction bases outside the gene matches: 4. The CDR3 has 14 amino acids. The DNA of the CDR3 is TGCGCCAGCAGCTACGGGACAGACAATGAAAAACTGTTTTTT. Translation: CASSYGTDNEKLFF.

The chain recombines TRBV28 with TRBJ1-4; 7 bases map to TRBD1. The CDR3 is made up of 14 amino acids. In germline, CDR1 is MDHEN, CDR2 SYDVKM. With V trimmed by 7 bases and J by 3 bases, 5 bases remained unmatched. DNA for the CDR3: TGTGCCAGCAACTCCGGGACAGCTAATGAAAAACTGTTTTTT. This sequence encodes CASNSGTANEKLFF.

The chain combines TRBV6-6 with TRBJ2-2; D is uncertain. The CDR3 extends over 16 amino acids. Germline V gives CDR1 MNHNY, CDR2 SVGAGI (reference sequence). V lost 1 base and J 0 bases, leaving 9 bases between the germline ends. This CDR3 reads CASSYWARPNTGELFF. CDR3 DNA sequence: TGTGCCAGCAGTTACTGGGCGAGGCCGAACACCGGGGAGCTGTTTTTT.

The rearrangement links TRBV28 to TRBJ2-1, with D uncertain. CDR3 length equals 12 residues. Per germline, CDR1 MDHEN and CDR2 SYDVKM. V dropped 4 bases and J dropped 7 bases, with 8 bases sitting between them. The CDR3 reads CASSSKPNEQFF. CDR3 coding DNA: TGTGCCAGCAGTTCCAAACCTAATGAGCAGTTCTTC. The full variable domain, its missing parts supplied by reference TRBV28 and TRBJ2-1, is DVKVTQSSRYLVKRTGEKVFLECVQDMDHENMFWYRQDPGLGLRLIYFSYDVKMKEKGDIPEGYSVSREKKERFSLILESASTNQTSMYLCASSSKPNEQFFGPGTRLTVL.

The chain's CDR3 is CASSLVLAGKGSYNEQFF. As DNA, the CDR3 is TGTGCCAGCAGCTTGGTGCTAGCGGGAAAGGGGTCCTACAATGAGCAGTTCTTC. V and J are TRBV5-4 and TRBJ2-1; 9 bases align to TRBD2. The junction had 8 bases not matched to a gene; V was cut back by 0 bases and J by 1 base. Germline V lookup: CDR1 SGHNT, CDR2 YYREEE (reference sequence). The CDR3 runs to 18 residues.

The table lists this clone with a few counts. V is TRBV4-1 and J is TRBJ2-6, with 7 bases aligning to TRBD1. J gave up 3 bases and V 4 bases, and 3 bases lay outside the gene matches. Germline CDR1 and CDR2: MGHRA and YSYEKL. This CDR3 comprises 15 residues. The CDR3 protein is CASSPGQRGANVLTF. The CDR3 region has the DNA TGCGCCAGCAGCCCGGGACAGCGTGGGGCCAACGTCCTGACTTTC.

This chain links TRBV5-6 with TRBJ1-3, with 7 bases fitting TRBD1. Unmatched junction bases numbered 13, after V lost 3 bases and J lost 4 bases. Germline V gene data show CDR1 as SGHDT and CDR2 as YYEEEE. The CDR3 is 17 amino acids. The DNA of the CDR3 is TGTGCCAGCAGCTCCAGGGAGACAGGGAGGGCCGGAAACACCATATATTTT. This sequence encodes CASSSRETGRAGNTIYF.

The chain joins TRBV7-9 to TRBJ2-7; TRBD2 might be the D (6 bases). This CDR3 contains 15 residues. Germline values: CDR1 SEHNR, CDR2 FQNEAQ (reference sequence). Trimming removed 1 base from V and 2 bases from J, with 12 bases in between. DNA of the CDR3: TGTGCCAGCAGCTTAGAGACTAGTCGAACCTACGAGCAGTACTTC. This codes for CASSLETSRTYEQYF. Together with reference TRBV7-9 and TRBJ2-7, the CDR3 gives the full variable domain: DTGVSQNPRHKITKRGQNVTFRCDPISEHNRLYWYRQTLGQGPEFLTYFQNEAQLEKSRLLSDRFSAERPKGSFSTLEIQRTEQGDSAMYLCASSLETSRTYEQYFGPGTRLTVT.

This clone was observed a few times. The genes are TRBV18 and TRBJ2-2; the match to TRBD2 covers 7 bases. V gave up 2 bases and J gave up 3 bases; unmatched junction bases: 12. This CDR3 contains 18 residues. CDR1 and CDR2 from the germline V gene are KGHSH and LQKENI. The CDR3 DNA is TGTGCCAGCTCACCAAAAGCGTTAACTAGCGACTACACCGGGGAGCTGTTTTTT. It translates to CASSPKALTSDYTGELFF.

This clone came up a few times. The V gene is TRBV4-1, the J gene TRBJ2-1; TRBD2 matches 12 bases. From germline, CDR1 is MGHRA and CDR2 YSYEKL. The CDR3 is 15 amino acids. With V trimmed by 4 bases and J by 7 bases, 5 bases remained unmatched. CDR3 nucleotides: TGCGCCAGCAGCCGACTAGCGGGAGAAAGGAATGAGCAGTTCTTC. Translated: CASSRLAGERNEQFF.

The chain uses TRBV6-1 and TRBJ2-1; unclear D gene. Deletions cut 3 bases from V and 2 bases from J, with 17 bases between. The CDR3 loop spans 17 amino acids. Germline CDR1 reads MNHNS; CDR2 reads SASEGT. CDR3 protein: CASSERSGTVTYNEQFF. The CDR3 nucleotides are TGTGCCAGCAGTGAGCGGAGTGGAACAGTTACCTACAATGAGCAGTTCTTC.

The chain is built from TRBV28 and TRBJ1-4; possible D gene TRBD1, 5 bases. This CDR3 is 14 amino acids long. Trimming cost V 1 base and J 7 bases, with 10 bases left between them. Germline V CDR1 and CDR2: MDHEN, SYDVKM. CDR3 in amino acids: CASSLSRVGEKLFF. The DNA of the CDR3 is TGTGCCAGCAGTTTATCCAGGGTGGGTGAAAAACTGTTTTTT.

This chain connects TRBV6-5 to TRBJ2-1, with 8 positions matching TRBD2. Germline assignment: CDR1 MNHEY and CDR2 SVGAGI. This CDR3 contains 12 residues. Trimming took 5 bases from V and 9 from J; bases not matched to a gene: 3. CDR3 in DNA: TGTGCCAGCAGTCTCCTAGCGGGTGAGCAGTTCTTC. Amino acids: CASSLLAGEQFF.

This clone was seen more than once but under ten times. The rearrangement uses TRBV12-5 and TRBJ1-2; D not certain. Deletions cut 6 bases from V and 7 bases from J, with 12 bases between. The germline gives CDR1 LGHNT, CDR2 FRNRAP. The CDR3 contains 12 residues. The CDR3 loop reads CASGSGRFGYTF. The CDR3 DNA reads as TGTGCTAGTGGAAGTGGACGGTTTGGCTACACCTTC. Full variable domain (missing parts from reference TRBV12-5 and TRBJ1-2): DARVTQTPRHKVTEMGQEVTMRCQPILGHNTVFWYRQTMMQGLELLAYFRNRAPLDDSGMPKDRFSAEMPDATLATLKIQPSEPRDSAVYFCASGSGRFGYTFGSGTRLTVV.

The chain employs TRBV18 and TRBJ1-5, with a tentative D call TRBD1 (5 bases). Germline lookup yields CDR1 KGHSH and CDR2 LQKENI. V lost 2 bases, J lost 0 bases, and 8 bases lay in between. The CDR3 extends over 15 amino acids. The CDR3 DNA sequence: TGTGCCAGCTCACCAGCAGGGACTAGCAATCAGCCCCAGCATTTT. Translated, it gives CASSPAGTSNQPQHF.

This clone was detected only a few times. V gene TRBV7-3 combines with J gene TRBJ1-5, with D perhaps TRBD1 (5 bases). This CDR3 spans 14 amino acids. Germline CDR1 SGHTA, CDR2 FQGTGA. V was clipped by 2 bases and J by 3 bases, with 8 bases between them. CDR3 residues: CASSLVQVNQPQHF. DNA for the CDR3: TGTGCCAGCAGCTTAGTACAGGTCAATCAGCCCCAGCATTTT.

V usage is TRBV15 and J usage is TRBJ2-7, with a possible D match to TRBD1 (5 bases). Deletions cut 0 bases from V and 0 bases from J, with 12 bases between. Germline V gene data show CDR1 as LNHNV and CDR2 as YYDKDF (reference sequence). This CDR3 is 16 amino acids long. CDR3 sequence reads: CATSRDKQTASYEQYF. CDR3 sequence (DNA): TGTGCCACCAGCAGAGATAAGCAGACAGCCTCCTACGAGCAGTACTTC.

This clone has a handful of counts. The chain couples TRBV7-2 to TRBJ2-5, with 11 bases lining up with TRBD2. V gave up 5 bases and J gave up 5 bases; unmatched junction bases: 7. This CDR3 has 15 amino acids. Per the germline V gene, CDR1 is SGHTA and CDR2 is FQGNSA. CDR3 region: CASSATSGSWETQYF. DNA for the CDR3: TGTGCCAGCAGCGCAACTAGCGGGAGTTGGGAGACCCAGTACTTC.

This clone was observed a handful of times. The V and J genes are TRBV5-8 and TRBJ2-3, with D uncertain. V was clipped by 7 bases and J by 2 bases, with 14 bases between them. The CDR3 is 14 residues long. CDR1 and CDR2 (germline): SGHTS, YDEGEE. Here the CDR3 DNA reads TGTGCCAGCGCTCTTCTCAGGACCACAGATACGCAGTATTTT. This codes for CASALLRTTDTQYF.

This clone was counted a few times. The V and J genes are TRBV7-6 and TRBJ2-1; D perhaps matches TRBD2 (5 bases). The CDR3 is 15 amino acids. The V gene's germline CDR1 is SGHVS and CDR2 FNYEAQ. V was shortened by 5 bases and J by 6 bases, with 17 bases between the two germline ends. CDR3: CASSPRGIGSNEQFF. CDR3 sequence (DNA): TGTGCCAGCAGCCCTCGGGGAATAGGGTCCAATGAGCAGTTCTTC.

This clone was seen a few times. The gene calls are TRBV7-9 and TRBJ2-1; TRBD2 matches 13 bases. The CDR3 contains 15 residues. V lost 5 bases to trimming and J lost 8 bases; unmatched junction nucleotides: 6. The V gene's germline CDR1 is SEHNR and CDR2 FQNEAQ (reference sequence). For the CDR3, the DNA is TGTGCCAGCAGCCGAGGACTAGCGGGAGATTATGAGCAGTTCTTC. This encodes CASSRGLAGDYEQFF.

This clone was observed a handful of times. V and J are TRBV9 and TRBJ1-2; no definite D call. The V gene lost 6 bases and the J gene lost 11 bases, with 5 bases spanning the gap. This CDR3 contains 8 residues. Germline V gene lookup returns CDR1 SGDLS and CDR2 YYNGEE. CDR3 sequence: CASNPYTF. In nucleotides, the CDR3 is TGTGCCAGCAACCCGTACACCTTC.

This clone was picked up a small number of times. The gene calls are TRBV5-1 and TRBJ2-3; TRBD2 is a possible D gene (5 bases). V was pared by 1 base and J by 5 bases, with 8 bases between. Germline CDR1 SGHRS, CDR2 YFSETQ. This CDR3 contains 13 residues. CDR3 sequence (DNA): TGCGCCAGCAGCTTGCCGGAGGTAGATACGCAGTATTTT. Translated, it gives CASSLPEVDTQYF.

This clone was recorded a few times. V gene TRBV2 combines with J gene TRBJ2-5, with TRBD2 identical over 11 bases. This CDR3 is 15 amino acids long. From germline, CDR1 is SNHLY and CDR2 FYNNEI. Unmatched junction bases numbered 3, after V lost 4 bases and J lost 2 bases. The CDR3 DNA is TGTGCCAGCAGTGGACTAGCGGGAAATCAAGAGACCCAGTACTTC. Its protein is CASSGLAGNQETQYF.

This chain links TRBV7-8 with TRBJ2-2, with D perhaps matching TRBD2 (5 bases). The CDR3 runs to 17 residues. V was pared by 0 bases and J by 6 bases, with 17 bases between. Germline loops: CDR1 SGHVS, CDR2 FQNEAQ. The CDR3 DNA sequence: TGTGCCAGCAGCTTAGCGGCAGCCCCCCGGGATCCCGGGGAGCTGTTTTTT. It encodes CASSLAAAPRDPGELFF.

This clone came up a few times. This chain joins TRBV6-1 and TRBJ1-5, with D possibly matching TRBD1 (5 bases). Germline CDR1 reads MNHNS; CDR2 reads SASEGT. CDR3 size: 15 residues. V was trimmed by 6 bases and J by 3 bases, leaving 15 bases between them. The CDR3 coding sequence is TGTGCCAGCAGCGCCGGGGGGAGCCACAATCAGCCCCAGCATTTT. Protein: CASSAGGSHNQPQHF.

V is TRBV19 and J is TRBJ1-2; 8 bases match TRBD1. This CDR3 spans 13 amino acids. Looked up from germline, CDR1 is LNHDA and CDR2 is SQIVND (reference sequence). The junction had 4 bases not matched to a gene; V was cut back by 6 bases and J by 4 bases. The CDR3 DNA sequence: TGTGCCAGTAGCGGACAGGGCTCCTATGGCTACACCTTC. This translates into CASSGQGSYGYTF.